Included here is one T cell receptor (beta chain) sequence, with context. Its antigen is still unknown. The data belong to a study of vaccination and CD4 T cells after COVID-19. Study overall: As their vaccination, participants received two doses of either BNT162b2 or mRNA-1273 vaccine. The cells in question were stimulated using overlapping spike peptides derived from SARS-CoV-2, HCoV-NL63, HCoV-OC43 and HCoV-229E. Control cultures were given a CEFX pool, an HIV-1 Nef pool, or no peptide.

Treatment noted: approximately nine-day PBMC culture with coronavirus spike peptide pools or control peptides (ViraFEST assay). V was cut by 1 base and J by 3 bases, with 9 bases left in between. CDR3 size: 13 residues. Germline CDR1 reads SQVTM; CDR2 reads ANQGSEA. The Oncomine TCR Beta short-read assay sequenced DNA from cultured CD4+ T cells. Cultures of CD4+ T cells served as the source for extracting genomic DNA. TCRdb fed the PCR reads into MiXCR, producing one record per CDR3 protein. The sample records about 18,000 distinct CDR3 sequences, approximately 59% being singletons. This material consisted of CD4+ T cells from blood, cultured in vitro, taken after SARS-CoV-2 vaccination. The chain couples TRBV29-1 to TRBJ2-5, with TRBD2 as a possible D gene (5 bases). The TCR originated in a human donor who had recovered from COVID-19. The CDR3, as DNA: TGCAGCGTTGAAGTCGTCGGGAAAGAGACCCAGTACTTC. Protein: CSVEVVGKETQYF.